The rows below give T cell receptor beta chains drawn from one sample of a study of circulating and synovial CD4+ cells in juvenile arthritis. The data were produced by immunoSEQ multiplex PCR, yet TCRdb's version contains in-frame clones alone and is incomplete. This sample has around 16,000 clones, with under 95% found just once. The specimen sequenced was CD4+ T cells from blood. The receptors here all came from a human donor with juvenile idiopathic arthritis. Both conserved end residues are part of each CDR3. The D gene is left open where the match is weak. The size field is filled for only some rows; it gives once, few, many or a size class.

J,V,D,size,DNA,CDR3
TRBJ1-5,TRBV7-9,NA,NA,TGTGCCAGCAGCTTATTGGAGGGTCAGCCCCAGCATTTT,CASSLLEGQPQHF
TRBJ2-1,TRBV18,TRBD1,NA,TGTGCCAGCTCGCGGACAGGGGCCTACGGTTACAATGAGCAGTTCTTC,CASSRTGAYGYNEQFF
TRBJ2-7,TRBV9,NA,NA,TGTGCCAGCAGCGGGGGAGGGAGGGGGTCCAACGAGCAGTACTTC,CASSGGGRGSNEQYF
TRBJ2-7,TRBV18,NA,few,TGTGCCAGCTCACCCTCGGACACCCGGGGACAAGACTTC,CASSPSDTRGQDF
TRBJ2-2,TRBV14,TRBD2,NA,TGTGCCAGCAGCCACGGGGGACTAGCGGGATTCACCGGGGAGCTGTTTTTT,CASSHGGLAGFTGELFF
TRBJ2-2,TRBV18,TRBD2,NA,TGTGCCAGCTCACCCGGACTAGCGGGATACGGGGAGCTGTTTTTT,CASSPGLAGYGELFF
TRBJ2-7,TRBV6-6,TRBD1,NA,TGTGCCAGCAGTCAGGGACAGGGTGGTCCCTACGAGCAGTACTTC,CASSQGQGGPYEQYF
TRBJ2-2,TRBV6-1,NA,NA,TGTGCCAGCAGTGAAACAAGCACCGGGGAGCTGTTTTTT,CASSETSTGELFF
TRBJ1-2,TRBV27,NA,NA,TGTGCCAGCAGCCGATCACTGAACTATGGCTACACCTTC,CASSRSLNYGYTF
TRBJ1-3,TRBV19,TRBD1,NA,TGTGCCAGTAGCGACGGGACAGGGGCTGGAAACACCATATATTTT,CASSDGTGAGNTIYF
TRBJ1-2,TRBV2,NA,once,TGTGCCAGTAGACAGGTCGACTATGGCTACACCTTC,CASRQVDYGYTF
TRBJ2-3,TRBV5-1,NA,NA,TGCGCCAGCAGCTTTTCAGGGGTGGTGCAAGATACGCAGTATTTT,CASSFSGVVQDTQYF
TRBJ1-1,TRBV14,NA,NA,TGTGCCAGCAGCCGGAGGAACCTGAACACTGAAGCTTTCTTT,CASSRRNLNTEAFF
TRBJ2-1,TRBV5-1,TRBD2,NA,TGCGCCAGCAGCTTGGCTGGGACTAGCGGGGACTTTGAGCAGTTCTTC,CASSLAGTSGDFEQFF
TRBJ2-1,TRBV7-2,TRBD2,NA,TGTGCCAGCAGGAGCGGGGGCTACAATGAGCAGTTCTTC,CASRSGGYNEQFF
TRBJ2-1,TRBV4-3,NA,NA,TGCGCCAGCAGCCAGTCATCGGCGGTATACAATGAGCAGTTCTTC,CASSQSSAVYNEQFF
TRBJ2-7,TRBV5-4,TRBD2,NA,TGTGCCAGCAGCTTGGAACAGCGGGGGGTATACTACGAGCAGTACTTC,CASSLEQRGVYYEQYF
TRBJ1-1,TRBV27,NA,NA,TGTGCCAGCAGTTACTCGGGGAACACTGAAGCTTTCTTT,CASSYSGNTEAFF
TRBJ2-4,TRBV6-5,TRBD2,few,TGTGCCAGCAGTTACGGGTCTAGCGGAGCCAAAAACATTCAGTACTTC,CASSYGSSGAKNIQYF
TRBJ1-3,TRBV25-1,TRBD1,NA,TGTGCCAGCAGATCGGACAGGGGAGGAAACACCATATATTTT,CASRSDRGGNTIYF
TRBJ2-7,TRBV2,NA,NA,TGTGCCAGCACTCATCCGGACAGACCATACGAGCAGTACTTC,CASTHPDRPYEQYF
TRBJ2-5,TRBV5-4,TRBD2,NA,TGTGCCAGCAGCTTGGGACTAGCGGGAGTACGAGAGACCCAGTACTTC,CASSLGLAGVRETQYF
TRBJ1-2,TRBV27,NA,NA,TGTGCCAGCAGTCAGGGCCTCACAGGAGGGACTAGAGGCTACACCTTC,CASSQGLTGGTRGYTF
TRBJ2-7,TRBV4-3,NA,once,TGCGCCAGCAGCCAAGAGAGGGGGAACGAGCAGTACTTC,CASSQERGNEQYF
TRBJ2-3,TRBV5-6,TRBD2,NA,TGTGCCAGCAGCAGAGGACTAGAGCAGCACGCAGATACGCAGTATTTT,CASSRGLEQHADTQYF
TRBJ2-7,TRBV7-9,NA,NA,TGTGCCAGCAGCTTAGAGTCCCAACCGAGCCACGAGCAGTACTTC,CASSLESQPSHEQYF
TRBJ2-5,TRBV6-1,NA,once,TGTGCCAGCAGTGAGTTGGGGGCTCGGGAGACCCAGTACTTC,CASSELGARETQYF
TRBJ2-1,TRBV7-2,TRBD1,NA,TGTGCCAGCAGCCCACCGGGACAGGGGGAAAAGTTCTTC,CASSPPGQGEKFF